In its sample, the clone carrying this T cell receptor (beta chain) was seen many times. Its antigen is currently unknown. TCRdb recomputed calls from the reads with MiXCR, one row per CDR3 protein. The table includes 310,000 or so distinct CDR3 sequences, under 20% detected once. These data belong to a study of T cell repertoires in cytomegalovirus infection. Overall study context: Matching HLA type and CMV infection were both indicated by public TCR beta signatures. Findings of the study overall: Dominant in the ex vivo response were TCR beta clonotypes restricted by HLA-C and specific for CMV.

The CDR3 covers 15 residues. V dropped 4 bases and J dropped 2; count of bases not matched to a gene: 4. Per the germline V gene, CDR1 is ENHRY and CDR2 is SYGVKD. This chain links TRBV10-3 with TRBJ2-3; 9 bases match TRBD2. The clonotype was recovered from a human donor in good health (CMV status not recorded). Some clones in this sample may be carry-over from other donors' samples. Material for sequencing was PBMCs. DNA for the CDR3: TGTGCCATCAGTGCTTCTAGCGGGGTCACAGATACGCAGTATTTT. Protein: CAISASSGVTDTQYF.